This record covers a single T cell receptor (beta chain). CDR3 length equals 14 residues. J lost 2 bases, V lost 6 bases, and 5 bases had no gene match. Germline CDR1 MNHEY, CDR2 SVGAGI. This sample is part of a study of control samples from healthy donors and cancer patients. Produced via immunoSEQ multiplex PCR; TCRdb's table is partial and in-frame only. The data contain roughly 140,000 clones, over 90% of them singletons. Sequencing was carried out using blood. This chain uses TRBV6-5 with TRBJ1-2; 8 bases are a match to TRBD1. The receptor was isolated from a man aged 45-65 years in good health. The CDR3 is CASSRGQGNYGYTF. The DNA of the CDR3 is TGTGCCAGCAGCCGTGGACAGGGAAACTATGGCTACACCTTC.